This TCR beta chain was identified during a study of T cells in Graves' hyperthyroidism and ophthalmopathy. CDR3 length: 13 amino acids. The V gene lost 3 bases and the J gene lost 1 base, with 6 bases spanning the gap. Germline V gene data show CDR1 as LNHDA and CDR2 as SQIVND (reference sequence). This clonotype occurred a few times. Researchers took RNA transcripts and amplified the TCR beta CDR3 regions from them. During a first-round RT-PCR of the TCR CDR3, the HTBI primer set was used. TCRdb analysed the multiplex PCR reads with MiXCR anew, one entry per CDR3 protein. Altogether some 600,000 distinct CDR3 sequences are present, approximately 14% being singletons, with the ten largest covering roughly 6.2%.

The rearrangement links TRBV19 to TRBJ1-1, with D perhaps TRBD1 (6 bases). This sequence was found in a woman aged 25-40 years with Graves' hyperthyroidism that later progressed to Graves' ophthalmopathy. The sample comprised blood. DNA for the CDR3: TGTGCCAGTAGTATGACAGGGAACACTGAAGCTTTCTTT. Translation gives CASSMTGNTEAFF.